This T cell receptor beta chain was identified in a study of identical twins. Germline CDR1 and CDR2: DFQATT and SNEGSKA (reference sequence). Trimming at V came to 8 bases and at J to 0 bases, leaving 8 bases not matched to a gene. CDR3 size: 14 residues. TCRdb ran MiXCR on the 5' RACE reads and lists one entry per CDR3 protein. Altogether approximately 220,000 distinct CDR3 sequences are present, roughly 7.5% being singletons, with the ten largest covering about 1.8%. The sample was also linked to a second study, of yellow fever vaccine responses in identical twins.

This clonotype originated in a woman aged 18-29 years in good health. The J gene is TRBJ1-1, the V gene TRBV20-1; 8 bases line up with TRBD1. Sequences were obtained from memory (CD45RO+) T cells sorted from blood. The CDR3 nucleotides are TGCAGTTCTCGCCGACAGGGGTTGAACACTGAAGCTTTCTTT. This gives the protein CSSRRQGLNTEAFF.